This passage covers 26 T cell receptor beta chains from one sample sequenced in a study of CD4 T cells in relation to SARS-CoV-2 and coronaviruses. Clones were read by immunoSEQ multiplex PCR, and TCRdb kept only the in-frame ones, dropping some. The profile shows about 18,000 clones, 70% to 85% of them singletons. What these receptors recognize is not known. The unexposed donors gave CD4+ T cells in about 2010-2019, prior to COVID-19. The cells were cultured for 10 days before CD4+ T cells were isolated. Sequenced input: CD4+ T cells from PBMCs, cultured in vitro. These TCRs come from a human donor in good health.

CDR3 sequence reads: CASSPGFTSNQPQHF. CDR3 nucleotides: TGTGCCAGCTCACCAGGTTTTACGAGCAATCAGCCCCAGCATTTT. The chain has TRBV18 and TRBJ1-5; no reliable D call. V was cut by 2 bases and J by 1 base, with 9 bases left in between. The CDR3 spans 15 residues. Germline V gives CDR1 KGHSH, CDR2 LQKENI. The full variable domain, in which reference TRBV18 and TRBJ1-5 provide the parts outside the CDR3, is NAGVMQNPRHLVRRRGQEARLRCSPMKGHSHVYWYRQLPEEGLKFMVYLQKENIIDESGMPKERFSAEFPKEGPSILRIQQVVRGDSAAYFCASSPGFTSNQPQHFGDGTRLSIL.

V is TRBV7-2 and J is TRBJ1-1; 8 bases fit TRBD1. Germline V gene lookup returns CDR1 SGHTA and CDR2 FQGNSA. CDR3 size: 16 residues. Losses at the gene ends were 3 bases for V and 4 bases for J; bases not matched to a gene: 10. CDR3 in DNA: TGTGCCAGCAGCTTTGGACAGGGAGGGGGAGTCACTGAAGCTTTCTTT. Its protein is CASSFGQGGGVTEAFF.

This clone was seen more than once but under ten times. This chain uses TRBV28 with TRBJ1-5; D is uncertain. Deletions cut 5 bases from V and 3 bases from J, with 11 bases between. The CDR3 is made up of 14 amino acids. Germline CDR1 reads MDHEN; CDR2 reads SYDVKM. The CDR3 DNA follows: TGTGCCAGCAGTACTGGACGGACCAATCAGCCCCAGCATTTT. This gives the protein CASSTGRTNQPQHF.

This clone was detected only a few times. The gene calls are TRBV6-5 and TRBJ1-6, with 7 bases identical to TRBD1. CDR1 is MNHEY and CDR2 is SVGAGI in the germline V gene. V trimming: 0 bases; J trimming: 8 bases; junction bases outside the gene matches: 4. The CDR3 runs to 15 residues. The CDR3: CASSYSGQSHSPLHF. CDR3 nucleotides: TGTGCCAGCAGTTACTCGGGACAGTCTCATTCACCCCTCCACTTT.

CDR3 sequence: CASSLEPDTGELFF. The CDR3 bases are TGTGCCAGCAGCTTAGAGCCAGACACCGGGGAGCTGTTTTTT. The chain couples TRBV11-3 to TRBJ2-2; D unresolved. V dropped 0 bases and J dropped 3 bases, with 5 bases sitting between them. This CDR3 spans 14 amino acids. Germline CDR1 reads SGHNT; CDR2 reads YENEEA.

This chain links TRBV21-1 with TRBJ2-7; whether TRBD2, the table's D call, matches the DNA was not checked. TRBV21-1 is a listed pseudogene. The CDR3 covers 16 residues. The CDR3 reads CASSKASGLANYEQYF. The CDR3 DNA sequence: TGTGCCAGCAGCAAAGCCTCAGGACTAGCGAACTACGAGCAGTACTTC.

This sequence joins TRBV19 and TRBJ1-2; 7 nucleotides align to TRBD1. This CDR3 is 16 amino acids long. Germline values: CDR1 LNHDA, CDR2 SQIVND (reference sequence). J lost 7 bases, V lost 2 bases, and 13 bases had no gene match. The CDR3 is CASSISGRGFSFGYTF. In nucleotides, the CDR3 is TGTGCCAGTAGTATAAGTGGCAGGGGGTTTTCTTTTGGCTACACCTTC.

This rearrangement joins TRBV27 to TRBJ2-7; D gene uncertain. The CDR3 runs 15 residues. Germline assignment: CDR1 MNHEY and CDR2 SMNVEV (reference sequence). The V end lost 2 bases, the J end lost 3 bases, and 14 bases lay between the germline ends. The CDR3: CASSLLRSPNYEQYF. CDR3 coding DNA: TGTGCCAGCAGTTTACTCAGAAGTCCCAACTACGAGCAGTACTTC.

This chain uses TRBV7-2 with TRBJ1-2; 9 bases match TRBD1. V lost 3 bases and J lost 6; bases outside the gene matches: 2. Germline CDR1 is SGHTA and CDR2 is FQGNSA. This CDR3 comprises 13 residues. The CDR3 here is CASSFRDRDGYTF. In nucleotides, the CDR3 is TGTGCCAGCAGCTTCCGGGACAGGGATGGCTACACCTTC.

The genes are TRBV9 and TRBJ2-1, with a tentative D call TRBD1 (6 bases). Trimming pared 0 bases from V and 14 bases from J, leaving 18 bases between. CDR1 is SGDLS, CDR2 YYNGEE, per germline. This CDR3 comprises 14 residues. CDR3 sequence reads: CASSVDGKQGRKFF. CDR3 coding DNA: TGTGCCAGCAGCGTAGACGGGAAACAGGGTCGAAAGTTCTTC.

CDR3 protein: CASSFSRGSTEAFF. The CDR3 DNA follows: TGTGCCAGCAGCTTTTCAAGGGGTTCCACTGAAGCTTTCTTT. The chain has TRBV7-2 and TRBJ1-1; TRBD1 is a possible D gene (5 bases). The CDR3 contains 14 residues. The V and J ends lost 3 bases and 4 bases respectively, with 12 bases between them. Germline CDR1 reads SGHTA; CDR2 reads FQGNSA.

The rearrangement uses TRBV5-1 and TRBJ2-3; TRBD2 matches at 8 bases. This CDR3 is 16 amino acids long. The V gene's germline CDR1 is SGHRS and CDR2 YFSETQ. J lost 1 base, V lost 4 bases, and 8 bases had no gene match. The CDR3 sequence is CASSEERAGGTDTQYF. Written as DNA, the CDR3 is TGCGCCAGCAGCGAGGAACGAGCGGGAGGCACAGATACGCAGTATTTT.

The chain couples TRBV5-1 to TRBJ2-2; perhaps TRBD2 as D (6 bases). This CDR3 has 16 amino acids. The V and J ends lost 0 bases and 7 bases respectively, with 16 bases between them. Germline V CDR1 and CDR2: SGHRS, YFSETQ. The chain's CDR3 is CASSLDGTSQGGELFF. The CDR3 DNA reads TGCGCCAGCAGCTTGGACGGTACTAGCCAGGGCGGGGAGCTGTTTTTT.

The V call is TRBV15, the J call TRBJ2-2; the match to TRBD2 covers 13 bases. The CDR3 length is 20 residues. The germline V gene has CDR1 LNHNV and CDR2 YYDKDF (reference sequence). J lost 4 bases, V lost 2 bases, and 13 bases had no gene match. DNA for the CDR3: TGTGCCACCAGCAGATCCCCGGGACTAGCGGGAATACGAAGCACCGGGGAGCTGTTTTTT. It yields the protein CATSRSPGLAGIRSTGELFF.

Only one count was recorded for this clone. The chain has TRBV12-5 and TRBJ1-4; tentatively, D is TRBD1 (5 bases). Trimming removed 6 bases at V and 0 bases at J, with 20 bases between. In germline, CDR1 is LGHNT, CDR2 FRNRAP. There are 18 residues in the CDR3. The CDR3 DNA follows: TGTGCTAGTGGCCGAACACGGGGGATCCCCCCAACTAATGAAAAACTGTTTTTT. Encoded protein: CASGRTRGIPPTNEKLFF.

The DNA of the CDR3 is TGCAGCGTTACCCCCACGGACAGCAATCAGCCCCAGCATTTT. Translated, it gives CSVTPTDSNQPQHF. V and J are TRBV29-1 and TRBJ1-5, with D uncertain. The CDR3 has 14 amino acids. Germline CDR1 reads SQVTM; CDR2 reads ANQGSEA. The V end lost 5 bases, the J end lost 1 base, and 12 bases lay between the germline ends.

V is TRBV5-5 and J is TRBJ2-2; unclear D gene. Germline V gene lookup returns CDR1 SGHKS and CDR2 YYEKEE (reference sequence). V lost 3 bases, J lost 5 bases, and 14 bases lay in between. This CDR3 is built from 15 residues. CDR3 region: CASSWGGASTGELFF. Written as DNA, the CDR3 is TGTGCCAGCAGCTGGGGTGGCGCAAGTACCGGGGAGCTGTTTTTT.

The gene calls are TRBV10-3 and TRBJ1-2, with D unresolved. The CDR3 is 13 amino acids. V was pared by 0 bases and J by 4 bases, with 6 bases between. Germline values: CDR1 ENHRY, CDR2 SYGVKD. CDR3 bases: TGTGCCATCAGTGAGTCGGACCTCTATGGCTACACCTTC. It yields the protein CAISESDLYGYTF.

V gene TRBV7-9 combines with J gene TRBJ2-1; D perhaps matches TRBD2 (5 bases). This CDR3 comprises 14 residues. V was pared by 8 bases and J by 9 bases, with 20 bases between. The V gene's germline CDR1 is SEHNR and CDR2 FQNEAQ (reference sequence). Written as DNA, the CDR3 is TGTGCCAGCTCGAGGGAAAGCGGCATAACTGAGCAGTTCTTC. Amino acids: CASSRESGITEQFF.

The V and J genes are TRBV6-5 and TRBJ1-1; D is ambiguous. Germline V gene sequence: CDR1 MNHEY, CDR2 SVGAGI. Trimming stripped 7 bases from V and 4 bases from J, with 19 bases between. The CDR3 covers 15 residues. In DNA form, the CDR3 reads TGTGCCAGCACGGCCCTCGGAGTGGGAGGCACTGAAGCTTTCTTT. Translation gives CASTALGVGGTEAFF.

The V gene is TRBV4-1, the J gene TRBJ1-1; 11 nucleotides match TRBD1. V lost 6 bases to trimming and J lost 7 bases; unmatched junction nucleotides: 10. Germline V gives CDR1 MGHRA, CDR2 YSYEKL. This CDR3 region has 15 residues. The CDR3 bases are TGCGCCAGCAGAAGGACAGGGGGCCTTGTCGGTGAAGCTTTCTTT. Protein product: CASRRTGGLVGEAFF.

The rearrangement links TRBV10-3 to TRBJ2-2; a weak D match, TRBD1 (6 bases). V shed 6 bases and J shed 5 bases, with 16 bases lying between them. The CDR3 length is 15 residues. Germline CDR1 reads ENHRY; CDR2 reads SYGVKD. This CDR3 is CAISLIVGATGELFF. CDR3 in DNA: TGTGCCATCAGCCTGATAGTGGGGGCGACCGGGGAGCTGTTTTTT.

The V gene is TRBV6-1, the J gene TRBJ1-2; D uncertain. The CDR3 loop spans 15 amino acids. CDR1 MNHNS and CDR2 SASEGT come from the germline V gene. Trimming shortened V by 1 base and J by 3 bases, and 12 bases separated the two germline ends. The CDR3 nucleotides are TGTGCCAGCAGTGAAGTCGGGAGGGAATACTATGGCTACACCTTC. Encoded protein: CASSEVGREYYGYTF.

CDR3 bases: TGCGCCAGCACTTTGGAGGGGCGACGCACAGATACGCAGTATTTT. Amino acids: CASTLEGRRTDTQYF. The chain joins TRBV5-1 to TRBJ2-3, with D maybe TRBD2 (6 bases). CDR3 length: 15 residues. Trimming pared 6 bases from V and 1 base from J, leaving 15 bases between. The germline V gene encodes CDR1 SGHRS and CDR2 YFSETQ.

This chain links TRBV6-1 with TRBJ2-5, with TRBD2 as a possible D gene (6 bases). The germline gives CDR1 MNHNS, CDR2 SASEGT. The CDR3 contains 14 residues. The ends were cut back, 3 bases at V and 1 base at J, with 9 bases in the middle. CDR3: CASSDTGGQETQYF. DNA of the CDR3: TGTGCCAGCAGTGATACCGGGGGCCAAGAGACCCAGTACTTC.

This clone was found once. The chain recombines TRBV10-1 with TRBJ2-1; 8 bases line up with TRBD2. Germline trimming cut 0 bases from V and 7 bases from J; bases unmatched to any gene: 11. Germline loops: CDR1 WNHNN, CDR2 SYGVQD (reference sequence). CDR3 length: 17 amino acids. The DNA of the CDR3 is TGCGCCAGCAGTGAGTCGAAGACCGGGAGGGCCTCGAATGAGCAGTTCTTC. Translating it yields CASSESKTGRASNEQFF.